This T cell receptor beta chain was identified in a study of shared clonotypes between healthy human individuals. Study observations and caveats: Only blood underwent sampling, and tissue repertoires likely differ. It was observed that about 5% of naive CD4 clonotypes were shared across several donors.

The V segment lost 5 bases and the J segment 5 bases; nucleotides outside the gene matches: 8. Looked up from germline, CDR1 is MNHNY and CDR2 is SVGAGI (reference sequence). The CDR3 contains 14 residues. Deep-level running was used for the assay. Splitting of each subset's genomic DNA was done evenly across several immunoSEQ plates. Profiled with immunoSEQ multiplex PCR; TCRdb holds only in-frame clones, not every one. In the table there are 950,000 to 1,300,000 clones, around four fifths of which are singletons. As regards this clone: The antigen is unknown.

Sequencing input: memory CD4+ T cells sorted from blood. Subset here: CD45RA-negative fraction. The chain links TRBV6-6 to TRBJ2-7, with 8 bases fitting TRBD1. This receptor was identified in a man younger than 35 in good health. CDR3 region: CASSLGGQGHEQYF. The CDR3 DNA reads TGTGCCAGCAGTCTAGGCGGACAGGGCCACGAGCAGTACTTC.